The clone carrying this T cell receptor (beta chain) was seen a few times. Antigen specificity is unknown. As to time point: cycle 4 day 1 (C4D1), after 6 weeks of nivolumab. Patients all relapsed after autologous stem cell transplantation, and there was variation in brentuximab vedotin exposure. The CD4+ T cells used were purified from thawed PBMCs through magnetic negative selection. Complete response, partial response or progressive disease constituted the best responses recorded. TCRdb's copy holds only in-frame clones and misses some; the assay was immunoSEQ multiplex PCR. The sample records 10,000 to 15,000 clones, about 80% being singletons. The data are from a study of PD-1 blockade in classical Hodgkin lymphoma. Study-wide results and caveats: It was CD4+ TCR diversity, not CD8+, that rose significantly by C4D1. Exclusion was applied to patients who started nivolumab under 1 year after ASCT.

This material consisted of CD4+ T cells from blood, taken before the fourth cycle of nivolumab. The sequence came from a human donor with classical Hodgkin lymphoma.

DNA for the CDR3: TGTGCCAGCAGCTTAGGTGGTGGAGAACTAGCCCAGCATTTT. This sequence encodes CASSLGGGELAQHF. The chain links TRBV7-8 to TRBJ1-5; D is unclear. The germline V and J ends were trimmed by 1 base and 11 bases, with 15 bases remaining between them. The CDR3 sequence is 14 residues long. Germline values: CDR1 SGHVS, CDR2 FQNEAQ.